The rows below give T cell receptor beta chains drawn from one sample of a study of T cell responses to AZD1222 COVID-19 vaccine. Clones were sequenced by immunoSEQ multiplex PCR, and TCRdb holds only the in-frame ones, with some missing. This table has approximately 76,000 clones, about 87% appearing once. Sequences were derived from peripheral blood, sampled on day 0 of AZD1222 vaccination. The receptor set was obtained from an adult in good health. The CDR3 runs from the conserved cysteine through the conserved F or W. The D gene is left open where the match is weak. Clone size, where shown, is once, few, many, or a class for clones that have expanded.

clone size | J gene | V gene | D gene | CDR3 DNA | CDR3 protein
NA | TRBJ1-2 | TRBV5-1 | NA | TGCGCCAGCAGCACCGATGGACAGTTTAACTATGGCTACACCTTC | CASSTDGQFNYGYTF
NA | TRBJ2-2 | TRBV6-5 | TRBD1 | TGTGCCAGCAGTTACTCGGGGCAGGGGGTTGGCGGGGAGCTGTTTTTT | CASSYSGQGVGGELFF
few | TRBJ1-2 | TRBV5-6 | NA | TGTGCCAGCAGCTTGGCCAAGTGGGGGTTCTATGGCTACACCTTC | CASSLAKWGFYGYTF
NA | TRBJ1-5 | TRBV28 | NA | TGTGCCGCACAGGCTCCCTTGAAGCCCCAGCATTTT | CAAQAPLKPQHF
NA | TRBJ2-6 | TRBV5-6 | TRBD1 | TGTGCCAGCAGCTCTGTGACAGGGACCGGGGCCAACGTCCTGACTTTC | CASSSVTGTGANVLTF
NA | TRBJ1-6 | TRBV11-2 | NA | TGTGCCAGCAGCTTCGCACGGACTTCGTCACCCCTCCACTTT | CASSFARTSSPLHF
few | TRBJ1-6 | TRBV2 | NA | TGTGCCAGCAGTGAAGGCTGGGCTTTCCACTTT | CASSEGWAFHF
NA | TRBJ1-5 | TRBV14 | NA | TGTGCCAGCAGCCCCCGAGGGAGCCATCCACCGCCACAGCCCCAGCATTTT | CASSPRGSHPPPQPQHF
once | TRBJ2-6 | TRBV19 | NA | TGTGCCAGTAGTTCCTCGATCTCTGGGGCCAACGTCCTGACTTTC | CASSSSISGANVLTF
once | TRBJ1-1 | TRBV19 | NA | TGTGCCAGTAGTATCTCAGGTTACACTGAAGCTTTCTTT | CASSISGYTEAFF
once | TRBJ2-2 | TRBV5-4 | TRBD1 | TGTGCCAGCAGGGCCCAAACAGGGGACACCGGGGAGCTGTTTTTT | CASRAQTGDTGELFF
once | TRBJ2-5 | TRBV7-3 | NA | TGTGCCAGCAGCTTCCCTTGCGGGTCAGGAGGCCCCAAAGAGACCCAGTACTTC | CASSFPCGSGGPKETQYF
NA | TRBJ1-2 | TRBV23-1 | NA | TGCGCCAGCAGTCATTACCCAGGGCGGAGAGGGTGCGACTATGGCTACACCTTC | CASSHYPGRRGCDYGYTF
NA | TRBJ2-6 | TRBV7-9 | TRBD1 | TGTGCCAGCAGCGCTGGACAGGGGGCACTTGGGGCCAACGTCCTGACTTTC | CASSAGQGALGANVLTF
NA | TRBJ1-5 | TRBV11-2 | NA | TGTGCCAGCAGCTTAGGCCCCAGCCGCAATCAGCCCCAGCATTTT | CASSLGPSRNQPQHF
once | TRBJ2-7 | TRBV7-6 | TRBD1 | TGTGCCAGCAGCTTAGCTATGGGACAGGGCGGCTACGAGCAGTACTTC | CASSLAMGQGGYEQYF